The 11 T cell receptor beta chains below all came from one sample that was sequenced in a study of low-dose radiotherapy and immunotherapy resistance in tumors. Priming of first-strand cDNA relied on TRAV- and TRBV-specific primers (covering alpha and beta chains). A constant-region primer paired with the V-primer adapter amplified TCRs over around 18 PCR cycles. From the reads, TCRdb called clonotypes with MiXCR, one entry per CDR3 protein. Of 7,500 to 10,000 distinct CDR3 sequences listed, 69% are singletons. The receptors derive from a human donor with advanced metastatic prostate, ovarian, gallbladder or colorectal cancer (not recorded which). This table probably holds off-target reads from a library built for another chain.

The gene calls are TRBV11-2 and TRBJ2-3; 9 nucleotides agree with TRBD2. V lost 8 bases, J lost 1 base, and 1 base stayed unmatched. The length of the CDR3 is 13 residues. Germline V gene sequence: CDR1 SGHAT, CDR2 FQNNGV. The CDR3 loop reads CASSSGGTDTQYF. CDR3 coding DNA: TGTGCCAGCTCTAGCGGGGGCACAGATACGCAGTATTTT. The full variable domain, in which reference TRBV11-2 and TRBJ2-3 provide the parts outside the CDR3, is EAGVAQSPRYKIIEKRQSVAFWCNPISGHATLYWYQQILGQGPKLLIQFQNNGVVDDSQLPKDRFSAERLKGVDSTLKIQPAKLEDSAVYLCASSSGGTDTQYFGPGTRLTVL.

This chain joins TRBV6-8 and TRBJ2-1; D possibly corresponds to TRBD2 (6 bases). Trimming left V 6 bases short and J 4 bases short, with 10 bases between. Germline V lookup: CDR1 MNHGY, CDR2 SAAAGT. There are 13 residues in the CDR3. CDR3 sequence: CASRRGPYNEQFF. In DNA, the CDR3 is TGTGCCAGCAGGCGGGGCCCGTACAATGAGCAGTTCTTC.

This chain joins TRBV3-1 and TRBJ2-5; D unclear. Trimming removed 0 bases from V and 1 base from J, with 9 bases in between. Germline V gene lookup returns CDR1 LGHDT and CDR2 YNNKEL (reference sequence). There are 15 residues in the CDR3. Here the CDR3 DNA reads TGTGCCAGCAGCCAAGATCAAGGGTCCCAAGAGACCCAGTACTTC. Translating it yields CASSQDQGSQETQYF.

A few counts support this clonotype. The chain's CDR3 is CASSESPGRLGDEQFF. For the CDR3, the DNA is TGCGCCAGCAGCGAGTCCCCTGGGAGACTAGGCGATGAGCAGTTCTTC. This chain connects TRBV5-1 to TRBJ2-1, with TRBD2 as a possible D gene (6 bases). Looked up from germline, CDR1 is SGHRS and CDR2 is YFSETQ. V was clipped by 4 bases and J by 8 bases, with 22 bases between them. The CDR3 spans 16 residues.

The V and J genes are TRBV12-3 or TRBV12-4 and TRBJ1-1; D not certain. V lost 0 bases, J lost 10 bases, and 6 bases lay in between. CDR3 size: 11 residues. CDR3 sequence (DNA): TGTGCCAGCAGTTTAGCGCGGGGAGCTTTCTTT. This codes for CASSLARGAFF.

This clonotype turned up a few times. The chain has TRBV15 and TRBJ2-3, with 9 bases matching TRBD1. The CDR3 length is 16 residues. The V gene end was trimmed by 0 bases and the J gene end by 3 bases; junction bases not matched to a gene: 4. Germline loops: CDR1 LNHNV, CDR2 YYDKDF (reference sequence). The chain's CDR3 is CATSRDRTGETDTQYF. CDR3 DNA sequence: TGTGCCACCAGCAGAGATAGGACAGGGGAGACAGATACGCAGTATTTT.

The J gene is TRBJ2-3, the V gene TRBV20-1, with 8 bases lining up with TRBD2. Germline V gene lookup returns CDR1 DFQATT and CDR2 SNEGSKA (reference sequence). V trimming: 4 bases; J trimming: 1 base; junction bases outside the gene matches: 10. CDR3 size: 16 residues. Here the CDR3 reads CSATSREGGGTDTQYF. The CDR3 DNA is TGCAGTGCTACCAGCCGGGAGGGAGGGGGCACAGATACGCAGTATTTT.

The chain has TRBV5-1 and TRBJ2-6, with D tentatively TRBD2 (6 bases). Germline CDR1 and CDR2: SGHRS and YFSETQ. V gave up 1 base and J gave up 1 base, with 15 bases separating them. The CDR3 contains 18 residues. The CDR3 sequence: CASSLTSGVGSGANVLTF. Here the CDR3 DNA reads TGCGCCAGCAGCTTGACTTCGGGAGTTGGGTCTGGGGCCAACGTCCTGACTTTC.

This chain uses TRBV5-6 with TRBJ1-5; 7 bases are a match to TRBD1. Trimming at V came to 4 bases and at J to 4 bases, leaving 5 bases not matched to a gene. This CDR3 spans 14 amino acids. The germline CDR1 and CDR2 sequences are SGHDT and YYEEEE. The CDR3 nucleotides read TGTGCCAGCAGCCCCAGACAGGGAAATCAGCCCCAGCATTTT. Protein: CASSPRQGNQPQHF.

The rearrangement links TRBV20-1 to TRBJ2-5; no clear D gene. CDR3 length: 10 residues. The germline V gene has CDR1 DFQATT and CDR2 SNEGSKA (reference sequence). V dropped 2 bases and J dropped 4 bases, with 2 bases sitting between them. The CDR3 bases are TGCAGTGCTAGAAGAGAGACCCAGTACTTC. Translating it yields CSARRETQYF.

This sequence joins TRBV5-1 and TRBJ1-1; D is perhaps TRBD1 (6 bases). The germline CDR1 and CDR2 sequences are SGHRS and YFSETQ. Trimming stripped 1 base from V and 4 bases from J, with 20 bases between. The length of the CDR3 is 17 residues. The CDR3 reads CASSLYRSYKGGTEAFF. DNA for the CDR3: TGCGCCAGCAGCTTGTACCGGTCCTACAAAGGGGGCACTGAAGCTTTCTTT. Variable domain in full (rest from reference TRBV5-1 and TRBJ1-1): KAGVTQTPRYLIKTRGQQVTLSCSPISGHRSVSWYQQTPGQGLQFLFEYFSETQRNKGNFPGRFSGRQFSNSRSEMNVSTLELGDSALYLCASSLYRSYKGGTEAFFGQGTRLTVV.